These T cell receptor beta chains were read from a single sample in a study of T cell repertoires in cytomegalovirus infection. TCRdb used MiXCR to reprocess the reads, holding one entry per CDR3 protein. Here the sample spans 650,000 to 900,000 distinct CDR3 sequences, less than 35% being singletons. Their antigens remain unidentified. The source was cultured CD8+ T cells from PBMCs, collected from culture after CMV antigen stimulation. The source of these receptors is a human donor in good health (CMV status not recorded). Some clones in this sample may be carry-over from other donors' samples. The CDR3 runs from the conserved cysteine through the conserved F or W. Each record gives: V gene, J gene, CDR3 protein.

TRBV12-3/TRBV12-4	TRBJ1-1	CASNPTGGYTEAFF
TRBV27	TRBJ2-2	CASSRGVVTGELFF
TRBV6-1	TRBJ2-1	CASSEGSNEQFF
TRBV4-1	TRBJ2-1	CASSQDPIPYNEQFF
TRBV7-6	TRBJ1-2	CASSSVPGQGVGYTF
TRBV7-6	TRBJ2-3	CASSFREDGTDTQYF
TRBV6-6	TRBJ2-7	CASSHRQGESYEQYF
TRBV6-1	TRBJ1-4	CARTERGGIDEKLFF
TRBV18	TRBJ2-2	CASSPTSWVNTGELFF
TRBV12-3/TRBV12-4	TRBJ2-6	CASSLEGSGANVLTF
TRBV27	TRBJ2-3	CASSFGVSFTDTQYF
TRBV2	TRBJ2-2	CARDRVSGELFF
TRBV7-6	TRBJ1-1	CASRSWQTDEAFF
TRBV7-9	TRBJ1-6	CASSSAGDHNNSPLHF
TRBV5-5	TRBJ2-7	CASSLARGTYEQYF
TRBV6-2/TRBV6-3	TRBJ2-1	CASSSRTGGEDPYNEQFF
TRBV6-2/TRBV6-3	TRBJ1-1	CASSDTGWTEAFF
TRBV6-5	TRBJ1-5	CASSYTQGGGNQPQHF
TRBV7-9	TRBJ2-1	CASTHVSDRGLDEQFF
TRBV2	TRBJ1-2	CASSAGQGAPDGYTF
TRBV10-3	TRBJ2-5	CAISESGGGNQETQYF
TRBV19	TRBJ1-5	CASSMGVSVNQPQHF
TRBV6-8	TRBJ1-1	CANGTQPTEAFF
TRBV12-3/TRBV12-4	TRBJ1-5	CASSSGPLPQHF